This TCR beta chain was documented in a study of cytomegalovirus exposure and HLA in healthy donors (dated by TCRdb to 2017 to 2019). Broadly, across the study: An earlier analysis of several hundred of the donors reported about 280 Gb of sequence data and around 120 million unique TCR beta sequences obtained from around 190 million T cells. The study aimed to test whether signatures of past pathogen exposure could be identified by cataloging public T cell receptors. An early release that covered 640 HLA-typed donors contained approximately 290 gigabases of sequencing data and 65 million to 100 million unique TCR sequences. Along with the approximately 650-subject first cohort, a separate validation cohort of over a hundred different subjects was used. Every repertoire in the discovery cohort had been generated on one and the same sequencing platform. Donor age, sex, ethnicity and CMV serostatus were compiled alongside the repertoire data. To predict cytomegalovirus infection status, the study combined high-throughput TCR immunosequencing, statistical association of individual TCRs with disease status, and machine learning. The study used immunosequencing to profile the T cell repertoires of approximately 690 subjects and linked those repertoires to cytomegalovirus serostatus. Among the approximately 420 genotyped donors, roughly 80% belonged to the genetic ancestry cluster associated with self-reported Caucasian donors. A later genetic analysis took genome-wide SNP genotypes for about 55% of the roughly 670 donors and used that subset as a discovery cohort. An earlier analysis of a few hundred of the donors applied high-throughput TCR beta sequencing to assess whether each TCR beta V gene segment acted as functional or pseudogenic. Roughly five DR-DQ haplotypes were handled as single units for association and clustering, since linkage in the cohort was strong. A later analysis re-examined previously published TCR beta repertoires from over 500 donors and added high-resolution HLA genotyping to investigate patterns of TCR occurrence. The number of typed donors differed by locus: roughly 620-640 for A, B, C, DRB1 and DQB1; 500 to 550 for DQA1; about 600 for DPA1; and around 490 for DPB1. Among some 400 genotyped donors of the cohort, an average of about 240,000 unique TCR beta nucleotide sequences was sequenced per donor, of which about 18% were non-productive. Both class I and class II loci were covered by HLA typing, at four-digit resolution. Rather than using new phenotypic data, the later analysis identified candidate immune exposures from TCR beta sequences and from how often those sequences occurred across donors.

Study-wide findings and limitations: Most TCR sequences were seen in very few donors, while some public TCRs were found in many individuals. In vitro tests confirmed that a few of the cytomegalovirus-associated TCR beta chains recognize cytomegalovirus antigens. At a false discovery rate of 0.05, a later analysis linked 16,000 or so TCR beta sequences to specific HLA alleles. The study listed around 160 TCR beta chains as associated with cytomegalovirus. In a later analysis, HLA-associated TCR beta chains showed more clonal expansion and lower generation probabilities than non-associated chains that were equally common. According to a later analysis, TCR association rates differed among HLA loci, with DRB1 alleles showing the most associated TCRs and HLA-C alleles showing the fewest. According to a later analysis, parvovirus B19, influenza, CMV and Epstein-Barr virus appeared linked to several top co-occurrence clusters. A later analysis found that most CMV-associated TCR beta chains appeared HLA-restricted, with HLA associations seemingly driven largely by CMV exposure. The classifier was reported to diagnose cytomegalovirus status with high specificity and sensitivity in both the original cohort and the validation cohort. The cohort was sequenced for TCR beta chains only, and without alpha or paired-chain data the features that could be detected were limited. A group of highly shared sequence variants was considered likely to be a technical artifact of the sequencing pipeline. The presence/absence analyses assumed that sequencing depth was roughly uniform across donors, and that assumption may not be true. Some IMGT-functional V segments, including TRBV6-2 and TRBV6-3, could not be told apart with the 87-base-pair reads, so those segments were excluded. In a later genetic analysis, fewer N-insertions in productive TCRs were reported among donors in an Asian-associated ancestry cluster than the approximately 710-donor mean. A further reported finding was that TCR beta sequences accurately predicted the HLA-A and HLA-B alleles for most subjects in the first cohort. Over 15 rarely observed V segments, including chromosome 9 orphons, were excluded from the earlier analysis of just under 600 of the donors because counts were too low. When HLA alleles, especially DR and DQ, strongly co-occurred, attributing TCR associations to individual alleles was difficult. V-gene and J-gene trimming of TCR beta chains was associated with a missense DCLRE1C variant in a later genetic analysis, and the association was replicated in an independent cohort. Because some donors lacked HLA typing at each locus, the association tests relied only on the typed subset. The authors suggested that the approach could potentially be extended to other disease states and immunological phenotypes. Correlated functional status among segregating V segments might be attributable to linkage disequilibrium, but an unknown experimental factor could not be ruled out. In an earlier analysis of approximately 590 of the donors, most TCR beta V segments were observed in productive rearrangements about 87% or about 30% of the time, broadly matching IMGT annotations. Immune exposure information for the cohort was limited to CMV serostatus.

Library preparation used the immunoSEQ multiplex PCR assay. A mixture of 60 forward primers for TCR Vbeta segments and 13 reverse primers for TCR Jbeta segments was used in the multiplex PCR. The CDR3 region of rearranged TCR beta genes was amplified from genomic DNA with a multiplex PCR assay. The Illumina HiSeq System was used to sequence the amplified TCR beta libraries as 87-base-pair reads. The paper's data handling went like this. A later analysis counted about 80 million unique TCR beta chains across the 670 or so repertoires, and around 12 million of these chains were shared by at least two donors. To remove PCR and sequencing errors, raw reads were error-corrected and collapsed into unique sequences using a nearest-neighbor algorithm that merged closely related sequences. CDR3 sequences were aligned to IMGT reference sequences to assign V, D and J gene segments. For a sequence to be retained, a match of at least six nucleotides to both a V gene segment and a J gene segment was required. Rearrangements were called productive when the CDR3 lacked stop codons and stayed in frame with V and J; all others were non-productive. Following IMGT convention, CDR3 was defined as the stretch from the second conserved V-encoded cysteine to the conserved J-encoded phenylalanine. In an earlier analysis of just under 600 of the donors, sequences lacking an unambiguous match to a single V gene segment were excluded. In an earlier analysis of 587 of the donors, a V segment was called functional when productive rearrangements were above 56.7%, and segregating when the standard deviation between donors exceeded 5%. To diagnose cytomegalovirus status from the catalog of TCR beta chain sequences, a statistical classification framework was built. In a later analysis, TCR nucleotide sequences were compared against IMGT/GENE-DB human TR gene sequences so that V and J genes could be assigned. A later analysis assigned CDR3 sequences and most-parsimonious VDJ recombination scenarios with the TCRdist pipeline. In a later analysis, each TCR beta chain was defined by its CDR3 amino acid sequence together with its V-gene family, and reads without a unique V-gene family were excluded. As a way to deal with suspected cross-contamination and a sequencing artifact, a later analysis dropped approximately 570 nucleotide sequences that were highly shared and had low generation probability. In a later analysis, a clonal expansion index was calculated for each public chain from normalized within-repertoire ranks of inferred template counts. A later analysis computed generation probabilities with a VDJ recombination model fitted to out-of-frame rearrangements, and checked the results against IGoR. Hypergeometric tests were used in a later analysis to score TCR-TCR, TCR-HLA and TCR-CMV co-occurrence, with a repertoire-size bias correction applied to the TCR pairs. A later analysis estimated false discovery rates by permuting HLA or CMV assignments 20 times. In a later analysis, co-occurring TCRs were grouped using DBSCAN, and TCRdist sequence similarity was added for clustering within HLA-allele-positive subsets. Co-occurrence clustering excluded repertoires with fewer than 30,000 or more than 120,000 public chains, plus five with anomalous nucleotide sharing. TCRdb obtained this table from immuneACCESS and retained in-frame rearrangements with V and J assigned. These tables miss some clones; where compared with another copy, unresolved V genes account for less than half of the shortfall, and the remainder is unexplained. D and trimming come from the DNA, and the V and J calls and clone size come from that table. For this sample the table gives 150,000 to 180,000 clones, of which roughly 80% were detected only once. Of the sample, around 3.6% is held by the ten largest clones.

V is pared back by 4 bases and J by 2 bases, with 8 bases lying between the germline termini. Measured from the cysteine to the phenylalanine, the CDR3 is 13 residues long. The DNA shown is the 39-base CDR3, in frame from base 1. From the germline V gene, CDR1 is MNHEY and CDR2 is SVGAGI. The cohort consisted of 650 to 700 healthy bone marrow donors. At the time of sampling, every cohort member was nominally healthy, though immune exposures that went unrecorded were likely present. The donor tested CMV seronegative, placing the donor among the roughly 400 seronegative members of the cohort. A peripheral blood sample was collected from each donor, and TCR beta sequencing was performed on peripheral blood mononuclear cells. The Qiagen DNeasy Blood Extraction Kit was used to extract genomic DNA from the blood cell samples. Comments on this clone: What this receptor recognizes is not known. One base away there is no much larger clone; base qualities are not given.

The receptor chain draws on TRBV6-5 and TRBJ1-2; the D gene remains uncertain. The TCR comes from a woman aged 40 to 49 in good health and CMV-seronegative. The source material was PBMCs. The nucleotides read TGTGCCAGCAGTTTGAACTTGAACTATGGCTACACCTTC. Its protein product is CASSLNLNYGYTF.